This entry concerns a single T cell receptor (beta chain). Its antigen is still unknown. Fresh peripheral blood, 10 ml, was the source of the PBMCs. The source of the sample is a study of T cells in Graves' hyperthyroidism and ophthalmopathy. Study-level information: Prior to any treatment, at the point of initial diagnosis, peripheral blood was collected.

Germline-derived CDR1 and CDR2 are MGHRA and YSYEKL. This CDR3 spans 15 amino acids. V gave up 1 base and J gave up 1 base, with 10 bases separating them. Points from the study as a whole: Most clonotypes expanded in the thyroid (above 0.001) were also present in blood. The model made its ophthalmopathy prediction, and onset followed a median approximately 6.5 months later.

TCR beta CDR3 regions were amplified from RNA transcripts. HTBI primers were the set used in a first-round RT-PCR of the TCR CDR3. TCRdb re-derived calls from the multiplex PCR reads in MiXCR, one entry per CDR3 protein. The sample lists hundreds of thousands of distinct CDR3 sequences, roughly 37% occurring once. The material sequenced was blood. This chain joins TRBV4-1 and TRBJ1-1; no reliable D call. This TCR derives from a man in his late teens or twenties with Graves' hyperthyroidism. The CDR3 protein is CASSQGPGENTEAFF. The CDR3 DNA sequence: TGCGCCAGCAGCCAAGGCCCGGGAGAGAACACTGAAGCTTTCTTT.